Following are 17 T cell receptor beta chains from one sample sequenced in a study of blood T cell repertoires in COVID-19. Measured with immunoSEQ multiplex PCR; TCRdb has only the in-frame clones, and not every one. The table includes about 320,000 clones, approximately 85% detected once. The sequencing input was peripheral blood. The receptors here all came from a woman aged 45-59 years with acute or convalescent COVID-19.

The chain recombines TRBV5-1 with TRBJ2-7; 8 nucleotides agree with TRBD2. CDR3 length: 16 amino acids. Germline V gene data show CDR1 as SGHRS and CDR2 as YFSETQ. J gave up 0 bases and V 4 bases, and 9 bases lay outside the gene matches. Here the CDR3 DNA reads TGCGCCAGCAGCCCCGCTACTAGCGGCCCCTCCTACGAGCAGTACTTC. It yields the protein CASSPATSGPSYEQYF.

The chain joins TRBV27 to TRBJ1-1; D not resolved. This CDR3 contains 17 residues. V was pared by 2 bases and J by 3 bases, with 19 bases between. Germline assignment: CDR1 MNHEY and CDR2 SMNVEV (reference sequence). In DNA form, the CDR3 reads TGTGCCAGCAGTTTACCCTCTGCCCCCGGTCGGGACACTGAAGCTTTCTTT. Amino acid sequence: CASSLPSAPGRDTEAFF.

The chain is built from TRBV15 and TRBJ1-1; unclear D gene. Germline CDR1 LNHNV, CDR2 YYDKDF (reference sequence). The V end was cut by 1 base, the J end by 1 base, with 7 bases between. This CDR3 is 14 amino acids long. DNA of the CDR3: TGTGCCACCAGCAGAGTTAGACAGAACACTGAAGCTTTCTTT. Protein product: CATSRVRQNTEAFF. The full variable domain, with the rest looked up from reference TRBV15 and TRBJ1-1, is DAMVIQNPRYQVTQFGKPVTLSCSQTLNHNVMYWYQQKSSQAPKLLFHYYDKDFNNEADTPDNFQSRRPNTSFCFLDIRSPGLGDTAMYLCATSRVRQNTEAFFGQGTRLTVV.

This clone was counted only a few times. V is TRBV9 and J is TRBJ2-6; D gene ambiguous. This CDR3 spans 12 amino acids. V was cut by 2 bases and J by 9 bases, with 6 bases left in between. CDR1 and CDR2 (germline): SGDLS, YYNGEE. The CDR3 region is CASSVSGNVLTF. The CDR3 DNA reads TGTGCCAGCAGCGTCTCGGGCAACGTCCTGACTTTC.

The V gene is TRBV18, the J gene TRBJ2-7; TRBD1 agrees at 10 bases. Germline values: CDR1 KGHSH, CDR2 LQKENI. The CDR3 length is 13 residues. After removal of 4 bases from V and 5 bases from J, the junction contained 2 bases not matched to a gene. The DNA for the CDR3 is TGTGCCAGCTCACGCGGGACAGGGGACGAGCAGTACTTC. As protein: CASSRGTGDEQYF.

This chain uses TRBV4-1 with TRBJ2-7, with 11 bases aligning to TRBD2. The CDR3 covers 16 residues. Per the germline V gene, CDR1 is MGHRA and CDR2 is YSYEKL. Trimming cost V 1 base and J 3 bases; bases outside gene matches: 5. CDR3 sequence (DNA): TGCGCCAGCAGCCAAGTATTAGCGGGAGGGAGCTACGAGCAGTACTTC. Residues: CASSQVLAGGSYEQYF.

The rearrangement joins TRBV7-8 to TRBJ1-1; D is possibly TRBD1 (5 bases). Germline V gene lookup returns CDR1 SGHVS and CDR2 FQNEAQ. V lost 1 base and J 4 bases, leaving 7 bases between the germline ends. The CDR3 consists of 13 residues. The DNA for the CDR3 is TGTGCCAGCAGCTTAGGCGGGGGCACTGAAGCTTTCTTT. This translates into CASSLGGGTEAFF.

This rearrangement joins TRBV6-2 or TRBV6-3 to TRBJ2-7; D unresolved. With 5 bases removed from V and 1 base from J, the gap between germline ends came to 12 bases. Germline V CDR1 and CDR2: MNHEY, SVGEGT. This CDR3 spans 14 amino acids. For the CDR3, the DNA is TGTGCCAGCAGTCCCCTGGCAGGTTCCTACGAGCAGTACTTC. It specifies CASSPLAGSYEQYF.

A few counts support this clone. In nucleotides, the CDR3 is TGTGCCAGCAGCTTGGGTAGGCGGACTACCTCCTACAATGAGCAGTTCTTC. Its translation is CASSLGRRTTSYNEQFF. V gene TRBV5-8 combines with J gene TRBJ2-1; perhaps TRBD2 as D (6 bases). Germline V gene sequence: CDR1 SGHTS, CDR2 YDEGEE. The CDR3 is 17 amino acids. V was shortened by 0 bases and J by 0 bases, with 13 bases between the two germline ends.

The chain employs TRBV19 and TRBJ1-5; D not certain. V was pared by 1 base and J by 0 bases, with 7 bases between. The CDR3 length is 15 residues. Germline loops: CDR1 LNHDA, CDR2 SQIVND (reference sequence). The CDR3 spells CASSIASYSNQPQHF. The CDR3 coding sequence is TGTGCCAGTAGTATAGCCAGTTATAGCAATCAGCCCCAGCATTTT.

This chain connects TRBV11-1 to TRBJ1-6; 8 bases align to TRBD1. The CDR3 extends over 15 amino acids. Germline V gives CDR1 SGHAT, CDR2 FQDESV (reference sequence). V lost 4 bases and J lost 8; bases outside the gene matches: 7. The CDR3 loop reads CASSSQGVTYSPLHF. CDR3 nucleotide sequence: TGTGCCAGCAGCTCACAGGGGGTGACGTATTCACCCCTCCACTTT. Using reference TRBV11-1 and TRBJ1-6 for the parts outside the CDR3, the full variable domain is EAEVAQSPRYKITEKSQAVAFWCDPISGHATLYWYRQILGQGPELLVQFQDESVVDDSQLPKDRFSAERLKGVDSTLKIQPAELGDSAMYLCASSSQGVTYSPLHFGNGTRLTVT.

The chain carries TRBV7-9 and TRBJ2-2; 10 nucleotides match TRBD2. CDR1 is SEHNR and CDR2 is FQNEAQ in the germline V gene (reference sequence). The J segment lost 6 bases and the V segment lost 4 bases, leaving 14 bases of the junction unmatched. This CDR3 spans 18 amino acids. Here the CDR3 reads CASSSGASGSGRSGELFF. The DNA of the CDR3 is TGTGCCAGCAGCTCCGGGGCTAGCGGGAGTGGGAGATCCGGGGAGCTGTTTTTT.

The V call is TRBV19, the J call TRBJ1-6; D is possibly TRBD1 (5 bases). The CDR3 has 14 amino acids. Germline CDR1 reads LNHDA; CDR2 reads SQIVND (reference sequence). V lost 3 bases, J lost 8 bases, and 11 bases lay in between. The CDR3 nucleotides read TGTGCCAGTAGTATCACAGGTGGAGATTCACCCCTCCACTTT. Residues: CASSITGGDSPLHF.

In its sample, this clone was seen a few times. The J gene is TRBJ2-7, the V gene TRBV6-2 or TRBV6-3, with a possible D match to TRBD1 (5 bases). CDR1 and CDR2 from the germline V gene are MNHEY and SVGEGT. The CDR3 contains 16 residues. Trimming took off 5 bases at V and 2 bases at J, with 19 bases between the two ends. This chain's CDR3 is CASSTNPGFPTYEQYF. DNA of the CDR3: TGTGCCAGCAGTACTAATCCAGGGTTCCCTACCTACGAGCAGTACTTC.

This clone was observed once. The chain joins TRBV24-1 to TRBJ1-1, with D possibly matching TRBD1 (5 bases). The length of the CDR3 is 13 residues. Germline lookup yields CDR1 KGHDR and CDR2 SFDVKD. The V gene lost 1 base and the J gene lost 8 bases, with 10 bases spanning the gap. CDR3 bases: TGTGCCACCAGTGATTTAGGACACCCAGAAGCTTTCTTT. It codes for CATSDLGHPEAFF.

The rearrangement uses TRBV28 and TRBJ2-7, with unresolved D. V was cut by 5 bases and J by 0 bases, with 5 bases left in between. Germline CDR1 MDHEN, CDR2 SYDVKM. The CDR3 extends over 12 amino acids. In DNA form, the CDR3 reads TGTGCCAGCAGTCAGGTCTCCTACGAGCAGTACTTC. Encoded protein: CASSQVSYEQYF.

The genes are TRBV30 and TRBJ2-7, with 10 bases identical to TRBD2. Germline-derived CDR1 and CDR2 are GTSNPN and SVGIG (reference sequence). With 4 bases clipped from V and 1 base from J, the junction kept 7 bases outside the gene matches. This CDR3 has 15 amino acids. CDR3 DNA: TGTGCCTGGAAAATAGCGGGAGGTGCATCCTACGAGCAGTACTTC. It encodes CAWKIAGGASYEQYF.